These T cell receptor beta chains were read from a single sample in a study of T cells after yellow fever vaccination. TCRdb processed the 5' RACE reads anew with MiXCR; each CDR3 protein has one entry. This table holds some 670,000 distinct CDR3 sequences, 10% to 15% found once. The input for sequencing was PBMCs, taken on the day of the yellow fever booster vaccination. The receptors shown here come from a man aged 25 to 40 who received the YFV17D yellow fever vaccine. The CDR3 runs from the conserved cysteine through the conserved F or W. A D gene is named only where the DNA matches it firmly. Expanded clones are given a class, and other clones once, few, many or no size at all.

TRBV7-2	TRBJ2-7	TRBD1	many	CASSLGKGAYEQYF	TGTGCCAGCAGCTTAGGGAAGGGGGCTTACGAGCAGTACTTC
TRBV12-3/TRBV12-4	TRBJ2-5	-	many	CASSLDQTQYF	TGTGCCAGCAGTTTAGATCAGACCCAGTACTTC
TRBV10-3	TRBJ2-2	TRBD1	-	CAISPLGQGTINTGELFF	TGTGCCATCAGCCCATTGGGACAGGGGACAATTAACACCGGGGAGCTGTTTTTT
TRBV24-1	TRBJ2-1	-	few	CATSEGTLKEQFF	TGTGCCACCAGTGAGGGGACCCTAAAGGAGCAGTTCTTC
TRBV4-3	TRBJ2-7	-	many	CASSQVRVGTYEQYF	TGCGCCAGCAGCCAAGTCAGGGTGGGTACCTACGAGCAGTACTTC
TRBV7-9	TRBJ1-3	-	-	CASSLRAGVTGNTIYF	TGTGCCAGCAGCTTAAGGGCGGGGGTGACTGGAAACACCATATATTTT
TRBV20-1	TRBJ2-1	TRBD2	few	CSARIAGETEQFF	TGCAGTGCTAGAATAGCGGGAGAGACTGAGCAGTTCTTC
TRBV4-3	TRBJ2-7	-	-	CASSQDLPPPREQYF	TGCGCCAGCAGCCAAGACCTCCCACCTCCCAGGGAGCAGTACTTC
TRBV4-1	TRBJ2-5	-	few	CASSQGSGDSSETQYF	TGCGCCAGCAGCCAAGGTTCGGGGGATAGTTCGGAGACCCAGTACTTC
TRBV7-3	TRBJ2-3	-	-	CASSPYPRSTDTQYF	TGTGCCAGCAGCCCCTACCCAAGGAGCACAGATACGCAGTATTTT
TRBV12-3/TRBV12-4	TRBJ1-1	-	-	CASSFGGGLTEAFF	TGTGCCAGCAGTTTCGGGGGGGGGCTCACTGAAGCTTTCTTT
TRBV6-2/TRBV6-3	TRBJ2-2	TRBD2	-	CASSYTGTSGRAYTGELFF	TGTGCCAGCAGTTACACCGGGACTAGCGGGAGGGCTTACACCGGGGAGCTGTTTTTT
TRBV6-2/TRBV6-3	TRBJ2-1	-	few	CASCTRTGSNEQFF	TGTGCCAGCTGTACGAGGACCGGGTCCAATGAGCAGTTCTTC
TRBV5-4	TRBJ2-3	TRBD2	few	CASSLWGGREVDTQYF	TGTGCCAGCAGCCTTTGGGGCGGGAGGGAGGTGGATACGCAGTATTTT
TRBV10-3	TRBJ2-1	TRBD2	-	CAISGLAGGPGYNEQFF	TGTGCCATCAGTGGGCTAGCGGGAGGGCCCGGCTACAATGAGCAGTTCTTC
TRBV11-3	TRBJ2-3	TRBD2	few	CASSLGAGGEGDTQYF	TGTGCCAGCAGCTTAGGCGCGGGAGGGGAAGGAGATACGCAGTATTTT
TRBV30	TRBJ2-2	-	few	CAWSVTGPLALFF	TGTGCCTGGAGTGTAACGGGTCCGCTAGCGCTGTTTTTT
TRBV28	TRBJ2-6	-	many	CASSSGPSSGANVLTF	TGTGCCAGCAGTTCTGGACCGAGCTCTGGGGCCAACGTCCTGACTTTC
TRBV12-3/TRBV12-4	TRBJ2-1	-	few	CASRSYRDPYNEQFF	TGTGCCAGCAGGTCTTATAGGGACCCCTACAATGAGCAGTTCTTC
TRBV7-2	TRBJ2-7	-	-	CASSLAGVSEQYF	TGTGCCAGCAGCTTAGCGGGAGTTAGCGAGCAGTACTTC
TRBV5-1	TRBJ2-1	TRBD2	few	CASSLAFGRDYNEQFF	TGCGCCAGCAGCTTGGCCTTTGGGAGGGACTACAATGAGCAGTTCTTC
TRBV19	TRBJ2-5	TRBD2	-	CASNERERGETQYF	TGTGCCAGTAATGAGCGGGAGCGGGGAGAGACCCAGTACTTC
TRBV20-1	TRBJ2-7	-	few	CSAIDTPYEQYF	TGCAGTGCTATAGACACTCCCTACGAGCAGTACTTC
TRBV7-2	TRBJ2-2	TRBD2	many	CASSSSGRVGELFF	TGTGCCAGCAGCTCTAGCGGGAGGGTCGGGGAGCTGTTTTTT
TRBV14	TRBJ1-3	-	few	CASSQGGRTIYF	TGTGCCAGCAGCCAAGGAGGGAGGACCATATATTTT
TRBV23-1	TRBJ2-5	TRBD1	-	CASSQNRGLETQYF	TGCGCCAGCAGTCAAAACAGGGGTTTGGAGACCCAGTACTTC
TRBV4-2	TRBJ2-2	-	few	CASSPSIGNTGELFF	TGTGCCAGCAGCCCAAGTATCGGGAACACCGGGGAGCTGTTTTTT
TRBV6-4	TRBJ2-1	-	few	CASSVGAYNEQFF	TGTGCCAGCAGTGTAGGCGCGTACAATGAGCAGTTCTTC
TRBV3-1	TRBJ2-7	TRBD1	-	CASSLPRQGTYEQYF	TGTGCCAGCAGCCTACCTAGACAGGGGACCTACGAGCAGTACTTC
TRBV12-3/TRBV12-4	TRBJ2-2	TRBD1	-	CASSFGQGITGELFF	TGTGCCAGCAGTTTCGGACAGGGTATCACCGGGGAGCTGTTTTTT
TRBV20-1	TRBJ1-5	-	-	CSAKPPGPYQPQHF	TGCAGTGCTAAACCCCCGGGACCCTATCAGCCCCAGCATTTT
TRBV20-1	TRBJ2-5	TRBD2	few	CSARGLAGKETQYF	TGCAGTGCTAGGGGACTAGCGGGAAAAGAGACCCAGTACTTC
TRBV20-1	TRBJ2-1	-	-	CSARRVKESSYNEQFF	TGCAGTGCTAGACGGGTCAAGGAAAGCTCCTACAATGAGCAGTTCTTC
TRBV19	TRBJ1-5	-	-	CASAALPGAYSNQPQHF	TGTGCCAGTGCCGCACTCCCGGGAGCGTATAGCAATCAGCCCCAGCATTTT
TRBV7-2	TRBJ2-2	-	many	CASSLASGVITGELFF	TGTGCCAGCAGCTTAGCGTCAGGGGTGATCACCGGGGAGCTGTTTTTT
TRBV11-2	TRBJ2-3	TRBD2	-	CASSALAGGPTDTQYF	TGTGCCAGCAGTGCCTTAGCGGGAGGGCCGACAGATACGCAGTATTTT
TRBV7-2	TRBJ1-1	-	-	CASSLGVGMGTEAFF	TGTGCCAGCAGCTTAGGGGTAGGGATGGGAACTGAAGCTTTCTTT
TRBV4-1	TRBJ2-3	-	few	CASSLLIEDTQYF	TGCGCCAGCAGCCTTCTAATAGAGGATACGCAGTATTTT
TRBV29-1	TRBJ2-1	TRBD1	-	CSAGTGGARNEQFF	TGCAGCGCTGGTACAGGGGGCGCTAGGAATGAGCAGTTCTTC
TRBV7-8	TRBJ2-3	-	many	CASSLDLTDTQYF	TGTGCCAGCAGCTTAGACCTCACAGATACGCAGTATTTT
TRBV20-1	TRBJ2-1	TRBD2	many	CSARKLAGGPNEQFF	TGCAGTGCTAGAAAACTAGCGGGAGGGCCAAATGAGCAGTTCTTC
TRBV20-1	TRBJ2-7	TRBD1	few	CSADDRASYEQYF	TGCAGTGCCGACGACAGGGCATCCTACGAGCAGTACTTC
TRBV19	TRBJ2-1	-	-	CASRRGGEDEQFF	TGTGCCAGTAGAAGGGGGGGGGAGGATGAGCAGTTCTTC
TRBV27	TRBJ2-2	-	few	CASSLSPGGAITGELFF	TGTGCCAGCAGTTTATCGCCGGGGGGCGCGATCACCGGGGAGCTGTTTTTT
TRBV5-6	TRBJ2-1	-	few	CASSLRTTQFF	TGTGCCAGCAGCTTGAGGACCACGCAGTTCTTC
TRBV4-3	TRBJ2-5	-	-	CASSQENAQGKETQYF	TGCGCCAGCAGCCAAGAAAATGCCCAGGGGAAAGAGACCCAGTACTTC
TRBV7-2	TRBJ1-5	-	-	CASSPSGARQPQHF	TGTGCCAGCAGCCCGAGTGGGGCCAGGCAGCCCCAGCATTTT
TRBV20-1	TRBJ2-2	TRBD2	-	CSAPGLAANTGELFF	TGCAGTGCTCCCGGACTAGCGGCGAACACCGGGGAGCTGTTTTTT